Listed below are T cell receptor beta chains from one sample, sequenced in a study of blood T cell repertoires in COVID-19. Here immunoSEQ multiplex PCR was the method, and the copy in TCRdb shows in-frame clones only, minus some. The table has about 160,000 clones, roughly 88% seen once. Material: peripheral blood. Source of these receptors: a man aged 18 to 30 with acute or convalescent COVID-19. CDR3s include the opening cysteine and the closing phenylalanine or tryptophan. The order of the fields is J gene, clone size, D gene, V gene, CDR3 DNA, CDR3 protein. A D gene is named only where the DNA matches it firmly. Clone size, where shown, is once, few, many, or a class for clones that have expanded.

TRBJ2-2 | . | TRBD2 | TRBV20-1 | TGCAGTGCTAGTGAGGGAGGGAGCACCGGGGAGCTGTTTTTT | CSASEGGSTGELFF
TRBJ2-3 | . | TRBD2 | TRBV13 | TGTGCCAGCAGCTCGGGGGGTATTAGCACAGATACGCAGTATTTT | CASSSGGISTDTQYF
TRBJ1-2 | . | . | TRBV25-1 | TGTGCCAGCAGTGAATACGGGGGGGCTTCGAGTGGCTACACCTTC | CASSEYGGASSGYTF
TRBJ2-5 | . | . | TRBV6-5 | TGTGCCAGCAGTCCCCGTGGGCTTAAAGAGACCCAGTACTTC | CASSPRGLKETQYF
TRBJ2-3 | few | TRBD2 | TRBV30 | TGTGCCTGGAGTGGGGTAGCGGGGGCCAGCACAGATACGCAGTATTTT | CAWSGVAGASTDTQYF
TRBJ1-4 | . | TRBD1 | TRBV12-5 | TGTGCTAGTGGCTCGGACAGGGCATTATACGGGGGTGAAAAACTGTTTTTT | CASGSDRALYGGEKLFF
TRBJ2-3 | . | TRBD2 | TRBV5-1 | TGCGCCAGCAGCTCAATTAGCGGGAGTACCGGAGATACGCAGTATTTT | CASSSISGSTGDTQYF
TRBJ1-4 | . | . | TRBV5-6 | TGTGCCAGCAGCTTGGTCCTAGAGGATGCAACTAATGAAAAACTGTTTTTT | CASSLVLEDATNEKLFF
TRBJ2-2 | . | . | TRBV9 | TGTGCCAGCAGCGTAGGAGATAACACCGGGGAGCTGTTTTTT | CASSVGDNTGELFF
TRBJ2-1 | . | TRBD2 | TRBV11-2 | TGTGCCAGCAGCTTAGTGGGGGGACTAAGATTCTTC | CASSLVGGLRFF
TRBJ1-5 | . | . | TRBV24-1 | TGTGCCACCAGTGATTTCCGGGTCAATCAGCCCCAGCATTTT | CATSDFRVNQPQHF
TRBJ2-1 | . | TRBD2 | TRBV9 | TGTGCCAGCAGCGTAAACCCGGGAGGAAAGTATGAGCAGTTCTTC | CASSVNPGGKYEQFF
TRBJ2-2 | . | . | TRBV9 | TGTGCCAGCAGCGTAGCGGGGGGCATCACCGGGGAGCTGTTTTTT | CASSVAGGITGELFF
TRBJ1-1 | . | TRBD1 | TRBV5-1 | TGCGCCAGCAGCTTGCGACAGGGTAACACTGAAGCTTTCTTT | CASSLRQGNTEAFF
TRBJ1-1 | once | . | TRBV5-1 | TGCGCCAGCAGCCCGCCGGGGGTAGGGACTGAAGCTTTCTTT | CASSPPGVGTEAFF
TRBJ2-7 | . | TRBD1 | TRBV5-1 | TGCGCCAGCAGTCAGCCGGGACAGCTCCATTACTCCTACGAGCAGTACTTC | CASSQPGQLHYSYEQYF
TRBJ2-1 | . | . | TRBV27 | TGTGCCAGCAGGGAGGGGATGGTGGGTGAGCAGTTCTTC | CASREGMVGEQFF
TRBJ1-5 | . | . | TRBV19 | TGTGCCAGTAGTATGTCGTATAGCAATCAGCCCCAGCATTTT | CASSMSYSNQPQHF
TRBJ1-1 | . | TRBD1 | TRBV7-9 | TGTGCCAGCAGCTCCCCGGAGGGGGCGCGATCAGCTGAAGCTTTCTTT | CASSSPEGARSAEAFF
TRBJ1-5 | once | . | TRBV19 | TGTGCCAGTAGTACCGGGGGGGGGACGGATCAGCCCCAGCATTTT | CASSTGGGTDQPQHF
TRBJ2-1 | . | . | TRBV7-6 | TGTGCCAGCAGCTTAGTATTTTCGCCGGTGTCCTACAATGAGCAGTTCTTC | CASSLVFSPVSYNEQFF
TRBJ1-6 | . | TRBD1 | TRBV11-2 | TGTGCCAGCAGCCCCGCGAGAGGGGGCTATTCACCCCTCCACTTT | CASSPARGGYSPLHF
TRBJ2-1 | . | TRBD2 | TRBV30 | TGTGCCTGGAGTGTACAAGCGGGGGCCCACAATGAGCAGTTCTTC | CAWSVQAGAHNEQFF